This passage covers 9 T cell receptor beta chains from one sample sequenced in a study of naive and memory T cell subsets. Both TRBC1 and TRBC2 were covered by a beta constant-region primer of two equimolar oligonucleotides. Each CDR3 protein gets one entry after TCRdb re-called the UMI-ligation and nested PCR reads with MiXCR. The sample holds 65,000 to 85,000 distinct CDR3 sequences, around 13% seen once. Sequencing was carried out using central memory CD4+ T cells from blood. The receptor source for this set is a human donor in good health.

The chain combines TRBV11-2 with TRBJ2-1, with TRBD2 identical over 9 bases. Germline V gene lookup returns CDR1 SGHAT and CDR2 FQNNGV. The CDR3 spans 16 residues. Trimming removed 5 bases from V and 9 bases from J; junction bases left unmatched: 14. The chain's CDR3 is CASSTLRGRAPGEQFF. The CDR3 DNA sequence: TGTGCCAGCAGCACCCTCCGCGGGAGGGCCCCCGGTGAGCAGTTCTTC.

The V and J genes are TRBV30 and TRBJ1-1; D possibly corresponds to TRBD1 (6 bases). The CDR3 is 13 residues long. From germline, CDR1 is GTSNPN and CDR2 SVGIG (reference sequence). Deletions cut 1 base from V and 2 bases from J, with 8 bases between. The CDR3 loop reads CAWSGQVNTEAFF. In nucleotides, the CDR3 is TGTGCCTGGAGTGGACAGGTTAACACTGAAGCTTTCTTT.

This clonotype was picked up many times. The chain is built from TRBV5-8 and TRBJ2-1; possibly TRBD2 for D (6 bases). In germline, CDR1 is SGHTS, CDR2 YDEGEE. V was shortened by 5 bases and J by 0 bases, with 15 bases between the two germline ends. The CDR3 length is 16 residues. Here the CDR3 reads CASRGGPVSSYNEQFF. In DNA form, the CDR3 reads TGTGCCAGCAGGGGGGGACCCGTGAGCTCCTACAATGAGCAGTTCTTC.

The CDR3: CASSGAGRSFF. The CDR3 region has the DNA TGTGCCAGCAGCGGGGCGGGGAGGTCGTTCTTC. The V gene is TRBV5-6, the J gene TRBJ2-1; weak D call: TRBD2 (6 bases). The CDR3 runs to 11 residues. V lost 4 bases and J lost 15, with 14 bases in between. The germline V gene has CDR1 SGHDT and CDR2 YYEEEE. Variable domain in full (rest from reference TRBV5-6 and TRBJ2-1): DAGVTQSPTHLIKTRGQQVTLRCSPKSGHDTVSWYQQALGQGPQFIFQYYEEEERQRGNFPDRFSGHQFPNYSSELNVNALLLGDSALYLCASSGAGRSFFGPGTRLTVL.

The V and J genes are TRBV6-1 and TRBJ2-5, with D perhaps matching TRBD1 (5 bases). This CDR3 region has 15 residues. Germline V gene data show CDR1 as MNHNS and CDR2 as SASEGT. With 3 bases removed from V and 2 bases from J, the gap between germline ends came to 13 bases. CDR3 protein: CASSDASRDQETQYF. CDR3 in DNA: TGTGCCAGCAGTGACGCCTCCAGGGATCAAGAGACCCAGTACTTC.

V is TRBV7-2 and J is TRBJ2-3, with TRBD2 matching over 7 bases. The V segment lost 1 base and the J segment 3 bases; nucleotides outside the gene matches: 7. The CDR3 has 16 residues. CDR1 SGHTA and CDR2 FQGNSA come from the germline V gene. DNA of the CDR3: TGTGCCAGCAGCTTAGGGGGGGGAGGGGCAACAGATACGCAGTATTTT. It encodes CASSLGGGGATDTQYF.

This clonotype was found many times. The chain has TRBV6-2 or TRBV6-3 and TRBJ2-2; maybe TRBD1 (5 bases). The CDR3 length is 16 residues. Trimming removed 4 bases at V and 2 bases at J, with 14 bases between. CDR1 is MNHEY, CDR2 SVGEGT, per germline. The CDR3 protein is CASSSRQPINTGELFF. The CDR3 DNA reads as TGTGCCAGCAGTTCGAGACAGCCGATTAACACCGGGGAGCTGTTTTTT.

The table lists this clonotype with a few counts. This chain links TRBV4-1 with TRBJ2-1; 9 nucleotides match TRBD1. CDR1 is MGHRA and CDR2 is YSYEKL in the germline V gene. The length of the CDR3 is 15 residues. V shed 3 bases and J 7 bases; nucleotides not matched to a gene: 7. CDR3 bases: TGCGCCAGCAGCCACGGAGGGACAGGGTCGAATGAGCAGTTCTTC. This encodes CASSHGGTGSNEQFF.

This clonotype was counted only a few times. A read error is possible here, since a much larger clone lies one base away. The chain's CDR3 is CASSGVCGGPQYF. The DNA for the CDR3 is TGCGCCAGCAGTGGGGTGTGCGGAGGCCCCCAGTACTTC. This chain connects TRBV10-1 to TRBJ2-5; possible D gene TRBD2, 5 bases. Trimming removed 4 bases at V and 9 bases at J, with 15 bases between. CDR3 length: 13 amino acids. The V gene's germline CDR1 is WNHNN and CDR2 SYGVQD (reference sequence).